This T cell receptor beta chain was sequenced for a study of blood T cell repertoires in COVID-19. Using immunoSEQ multiplex PCR, the repertoire was profiled, and TCRdb retains in-frame clones only, with some absent. The sample carries approximately 450,000 clones, around nine tenths recorded once. The TCR sequence derives from a woman between 18 and 29 years old with acute COVID-19. What was sequenced was PBMCs or T cells enriched from blood (not recorded which).

The CDR3 bases are TGTGCCAGCAGGCAGGGGGCTCCGGGAAACACCATATATTTT. Translated: CASRQGAPGNTIYF. This chain links TRBV2 with TRBJ1-3; 8 nucleotides agree with TRBD1. With 6 bases clipped from V and 4 bases from J, the junction kept 5 bases outside the gene matches. The CDR3 loop spans 14 amino acids. Per the germline V gene, CDR1 is SNHLY and CDR2 is FYNNEI.